The T cell receptor (beta chain) under discussion was sequenced for a study of identifying expanded T cells in peripheral blood. Healthy donors had no documented immune events, such as infections, while sampled. Generated by immunoSEQ multiplex PCR, the TCRdb table keeps only in-frame clones and is missing some. The sample has roughly 75,000 clones; around 90% are singletons. The V and J ends lost 6 bases and 0 bases, in that order; junction bases with no gene match: 11. Looked up from germline, CDR1 is WNHNN and CDR2 is SYGVQD (reference sequence). The length of the CDR3 is 17 residues. This TCR derives from a person between 18 and 75 years old in good health. J is TRBJ1-5 and V is TRBV10-1, with 7 positions matching TRBD1. Material for sequencing was blood. CDR3 DNA sequence: TGCGCCAGCAGCGCTCCGACAGGGACCTATAGCAATCAGCCCCAGCATTTT. Its translation is CASSAPTGTYSNQPQHF.